The T cell receptor beta chain under discussion was sequenced for a study of T cell repertoires in cytomegalovirus infection. Study-level background: Indications came from public TCR beta signatures; they pointed to CMV infection and to a matching HLA type. Regarding the study as a whole: Public TCR beta family frequency separated CMV-and-HLA carriers, including in an independent cohort. What dominated the ex vivo response were HLA-C-restricted CMV-specific TCR beta clonotypes.

TCRdb itself ran the reads through MiXCR, one entry per CDR3 protein. The sample holds approximately 750,000 distinct CDR3 sequences, 35% seen once. Remarks on this clonotype: The antigen remains undetermined.

Trimming cost V 4 bases and J 5 bases, with 14 bases left between them. Germline V gives CDR1 SEHNR, CDR2 FQNEAQ (reference sequence). This CDR3 is 15 amino acids long. The J gene is TRBJ2-2, the V gene TRBV7-9; no definite D call. Sequenced sample: PBMCs. The sequence came from a human donor in good health (CMV status not recorded). Some clones in this sample may be carry-over from other donors' samples. CDR3 loop: CASSSDGLVTGELFF. In DNA, the CDR3 is TGTGCCAGCAGCTCGGACGGATTAGTTACCGGGGAGCTGTTTTTT.